Below are 18 T cell receptor beta chains sequenced from a single sample in a study of cytomegalovirus exposure and HLA in healthy donors. Researchers ran the PCR with 60 Vbeta and 13 Jbeta primers. Method: immunoSEQ multiplex PCR; TCRdb's copy keeps in-frame clones and lacks some. The sample lists roughly 90,000 clones, around four fifths occurring once. Sequencing was carried out using PBMCs. Every receptor here comes from a man between 25 and 39 years old in good health and CMV-seronegative.

The chain has TRBV5-1 and TRBJ2-5, with 8 bases matching TRBD1. This CDR3 has 15 amino acids. V gave up 6 bases and J gave up 4 bases; unmatched junction bases: 11. CDR1 SGHRS and CDR2 YFSETQ come from the germline V gene. CDR3 sequence reads: CASTRQGAVLETQYF. In DNA, the CDR3 is TGCGCCAGCACTAGGCAGGGGGCTGTATTAGAGACCCAGTACTTC.

The J gene is TRBJ1-2, the V gene TRBV28, with TRBD1 matching 7 bases. CDR3 length: 14 amino acids. Germline V gene data show CDR1 as MDHEN and CDR2 as SYDVKM. Germline trimming cut 5 bases from V and 4 bases from J; bases unmatched to any gene: 7. In DNA, the CDR3 is TGTGCCAGCAGTACCCTGGACAGGCTCTATGGCTACACCTTC. The encoded protein is CASSTLDRLYGYTF.

V and J are TRBV5-4 and TRBJ1-1; 8 bases fit TRBD1. This CDR3 has 15 residues. Germline-derived CDR1 and CDR2 are SGHNT and YYREEE (reference sequence). After removal of 3 bases from V and 8 bases from J, the junction contained 12 bases not matched to a gene. The CDR3 bases are TGTGCCAGCAGCTCGGACAGGGAAGGGATGGGGGAAGCTTTCTTT. Amino acid sequence: CASSSDREGMGEAFF.

This chain uses TRBV19 with TRBJ2-3; 11 bases map to TRBD2. This CDR3 has 16 amino acids. Per the germline V gene, CDR1 is LNHDA and CDR2 is SQIVND (reference sequence). Trimming cost V 5 bases and J 0 bases; bases outside gene matches: 4. In DNA form, the CDR3 reads TGTGCCAGTAGTTTCCGACTAGCGGGAAGCACAGATACGCAGTATTTT. Translating gives CASSFRLAGSTDTQYF.

V and J are TRBV11-2 and TRBJ2-7, with D perhaps matching TRBD2 (6 bases). The germline V gene has CDR1 SGHAT and CDR2 FQNNGV. Trimming took off 6 bases at V and 9 bases at J, with 12 bases between the two ends. The CDR3 runs to 11 residues. Here the CDR3 DNA reads TGTGCCAGCAGAACCGGGAGTGGGCAGTACTTC. Its translation is CASRTGSGQYF.

CDR3 amino acids: CASSRPFLGGSTDTQYF. CDR3 DNA: TGTGCCAGCTCACGACCCTTTTTGGGGGGTAGCACAGATACGCAGTATTTT. The chain uses TRBV18 and TRBJ2-3; D possibly corresponds to TRBD2 (6 bases). Trimming took 4 bases from V and 0 from J, leaving 17 bases between them. The germline V gene encodes CDR1 KGHSH and CDR2 LQKENI. This CDR3 spans 17 amino acids.

The chain combines TRBV2 with TRBJ2-3; a weak D match, TRBD2 (5 bases). Germline CDR1 is SNHLY and CDR2 is FYNNEI. The CDR3 covers 13 residues. The V end lost 7 bases, the J end lost 5 bases, and 13 bases lay between the germline ends. CDR3 sequence (DNA): TGTGCCAGCAAGGAACGGGGAGAAGATACGCAGTATTTT. This codes for CASKERGEDTQYF.

The chain links TRBV4-2 to TRBJ1-2, with 10 bases lining up with TRBD1. Germline V gene lookup returns CDR1 LGHNA and CDR2 YNFKEQ. The CDR3 runs 16 residues. The V and J ends lost 4 bases and 2 bases, in that order; junction bases with no gene match: 7. CDR3 protein: CASSRHGQGGNYGYTF. The CDR3 DNA follows: TGTGCCAGCAGCCGACACGGACAGGGGGGAAACTATGGCTACACCTTC.

This clone was detected only a few times. This chain uses TRBV6-5 with TRBJ2-5; D possibly corresponds to TRBD1 (6 bases). V shed 7 bases and J shed 4 bases, with 13 bases lying between them. CDR1 and CDR2 (germline): MNHEY, SVGAGI. There are 13 residues in the CDR3. The CDR3 sequence is CASKRGGVETQYF. As DNA, the CDR3 is TGTGCCAGCAAGAGAGGGGGAGTAGAGACCCAGTACTTC.

CDR3 in amino acids: CASSLSWAMNTEAFF. The CDR3 bases are TGTGCCAGCAGTTTAAGTTGGGCGATGAACACTGAAGCTTTCTTT. The chain links TRBV28 to TRBJ1-1; D not certain. Germline V gene data show CDR1 as MDHEN and CDR2 as SYDVKM. The V and J ends lost 2 bases and 0 bases respectively, with 10 bases between them. The CDR3 is 15 residues long.

The chain joins TRBV7-5 to TRBJ2-4; the table's D call of TRBD1 was not tested on the DNA. TRBV7-5 is termed a pseudogene. The CDR3 is 18 amino acids. The CDR3 bases are TGTGTCAGAAGCTCCAGACCTCCGACAGAAGGAGCCAAAAACATTCAGTACTTC. Its translation is CVRSSRPPTEGAKNIQYF.

The V and J genes are TRBV10-1 and TRBJ2-7; unclear D gene. V dropped 8 bases and J dropped 3 bases, with 14 bases sitting between them. There are 13 residues in the CDR3. Per germline, CDR1 WNHNN and CDR2 SYGVQD (reference sequence). The CDR3 nucleotides read TGCGCCAGCGGTGGCGGTGCCTACTACGAGCAGTACTTC. Its protein is CASGGGAYYEQYF.

The chain is built from TRBV15 and TRBJ1-5; D is undetermined. Trimming left V 0 bases short and J 8 bases short, with 5 bases between. The CDR3 has 12 residues. CDR1 and CDR2 from the germline V gene are LNHNV and YYDKDF (reference sequence). Here the CDR3 DNA reads TGTGCCACCAGCAGAGATCGTGAGCCCCAGCATTTT. Its protein product is CATSRDREPQHF.

This clone was recorded a few times. The same CDR3 also results from other DNA sequences found in this sample. The chain uses TRBV7-9 and TRBJ1-2; D perhaps matches TRBD1 (6 bases). Germline V CDR1 and CDR2: SEHNR, FQNEAQ (reference sequence). V dropped 0 bases and J dropped 5 bases, with 7 bases sitting between them. The CDR3 is 13 residues long. This CDR3 reads CASSLAQGYGYTF. The DNA for the CDR3 is TGTGCCAGCAGCTTAGCACAGGGTTATGGCTACACCTTC.

The rearrangement uses TRBV25-1 and TRBJ2-3; D is undetermined. This CDR3 region has 18 residues. Between the trimmed V and J ends, which lost 3 bases and 6 bases, there was a span of 25 bases. Per the germline V gene, CDR1 is MGHDK and CDR2 is SYGVNS. Written as DNA, the CDR3 is TGTGCCAGCAGTGAGTCCCCAAAGGCCCACTCCTCAGCGGATACGCAGTATTTT. Protein: CASSESPKAHSSADTQYF.

The chain uses TRBV2 and TRBJ1-5; 10 bases line up with TRBD1. This CDR3 has 14 residues. The germline gives CDR1 SNHLY, CDR2 FYNNEI. Germline trimming cut 7 bases from V and 7 bases from J; bases unmatched to any gene: 7. Here the CDR3 DNA reads TGTGCCAGCAATTCCCCGGGACAGGGGCAGCCCCAGCATTTT. The encoded protein is CASNSPGQGQPQHF.

The V and J genes are TRBV7-3 and TRBJ2-2; D may be TRBD1 (6 bases). V lost 2 bases to trimming and J lost 5 bases, with 9 bases between them. Germline values: CDR1 SGHTA, CDR2 FQGTGA. The CDR3 runs 14 residues. The CDR3 DNA reads TGTGCCAGCAGCTTAGGCCAGGGGACCGGGGAGCTGTTTTTT. Protein: CASSLGQGTGELFF.

The V call is TRBV5-4, the J call TRBJ1-4, with D possibly TRBD1 on 6 matching bases. V was shortened by 0 bases and J by 2 bases, with 14 bases between the two germline ends. This CDR3 has 17 residues. The germline CDR1 and CDR2 sequences are SGHNT and YYREEE (reference sequence). The CDR3: CASSLGAGEGTNEKLFF. In DNA form, the CDR3 reads TGTGCCAGCAGCTTGGGGGCAGGGGAAGGGACTAATGAAAAACTGTTTTTT.